Listed here is a single TCR beta chain. The target antigen is unknown. Losses at the gene ends were 3 bases for V and 3 bases for J; bases not matched to a gene: 4. Looked up from germline, CDR1 is SGHNT and CDR2 is YYREEE (reference sequence). The CDR3 is 16 residues long. Chemo-refractory metastatic non-small-cell lung cancer patients were treated with focal radiation plus CTLA-4 blockade with ipilimumab. This sample is drawn from a study of radiotherapy plus CTLA-4 blockade in lung cancer. Study as a whole: Patients showed objective responses in 15% to 20% of cases and disease control in around 30%.

General study results and limits: Interferon-beta, together with early blood T cell clone dynamics, reportedly best predicted response. Radiotherapy plus ipilimumab was followed by expansion in blood of tumor-derived TCR clones.

The table came from immunoSEQ multiplex PCR; TCRdb's copy has only in-frame clones and leaves some out. Here the sample spans about 60,000 clones, about four fifths being singletons. The TCR sequence derives from a human donor with non-small cell lung cancer who had a partial response to radiotherapy plus ipilimumab. The material sequenced was peripheral blood, taken from a patient treated with radiotherapy plus ipilimumab. The chain links TRBV5-4 to TRBJ2-7, with 15 bases matching TRBD2. The CDR3 DNA is TGTGCCAGCAGCTCGGGACTAGCGGGAGGAAGCTACGAGCAGTACTTC. Protein sequence: CASSSGLAGGSYEQYF.